This TCR beta chain appears in the sequencing data of a study of CD8 T cells in ankylosing spondylitis. TCRdb fed the 5' RACE reads into MiXCR, producing one record per CDR3 protein. The sample includes 150,000 to 200,000 distinct CDR3 sequences, roughly 13% of them seen just once. This clonotype showed up many times. There are 13 residues in the CDR3. The V end lost 4 bases, the J end lost 5 bases, and 11 bases lay between the germline ends. Germline CDR1 is LGHDT and CDR2 is YNNKEL (reference sequence). The receptor was derived from a female donor with ankylosing spondylitis or in good health (not recorded which). Sequenced: blood, either unsorted or a sorted T cell fraction (not recorded which). The chain employs TRBV3-1 and TRBJ2-5, with unresolved D. The CDR3 sequence: CASSRTPLETQYF. CDR3 bases: TGTGCCAGCAGCCGAACACCACTCGAGACCCAGTACTTC.